This T cell receptor (beta chain) was sequenced for a study of shared clonotypes between healthy human individuals. Germline CDR1 is MNHEY and CDR2 is SMNVEV (reference sequence). Trimming shortened V by 2 bases and J by 0 bases, and 14 bases separated the two germline ends. This CDR3 has 16 amino acids. Repertoires were generated with immunoSEQ multiplex PCR, while TCRdb's copy carries only in-frame clones and drops some. In the table there are some 1 million clones, approximately 68% of which are singletons. Material for sequencing was memory CD4+ T cells sorted from blood. The subset denotes: CD45RA-negative fraction. The chain combines TRBV27 with TRBJ2-7; D not certain. The receptor's source is a man younger than 35 in good health. The chain's CDR3 is CASSLRDPRSSYEQYF. The CDR3, as DNA: TGTGCCAGCAGTTTAAGAGACCCACGGAGCTCCTACGAGCAGTACTTC.